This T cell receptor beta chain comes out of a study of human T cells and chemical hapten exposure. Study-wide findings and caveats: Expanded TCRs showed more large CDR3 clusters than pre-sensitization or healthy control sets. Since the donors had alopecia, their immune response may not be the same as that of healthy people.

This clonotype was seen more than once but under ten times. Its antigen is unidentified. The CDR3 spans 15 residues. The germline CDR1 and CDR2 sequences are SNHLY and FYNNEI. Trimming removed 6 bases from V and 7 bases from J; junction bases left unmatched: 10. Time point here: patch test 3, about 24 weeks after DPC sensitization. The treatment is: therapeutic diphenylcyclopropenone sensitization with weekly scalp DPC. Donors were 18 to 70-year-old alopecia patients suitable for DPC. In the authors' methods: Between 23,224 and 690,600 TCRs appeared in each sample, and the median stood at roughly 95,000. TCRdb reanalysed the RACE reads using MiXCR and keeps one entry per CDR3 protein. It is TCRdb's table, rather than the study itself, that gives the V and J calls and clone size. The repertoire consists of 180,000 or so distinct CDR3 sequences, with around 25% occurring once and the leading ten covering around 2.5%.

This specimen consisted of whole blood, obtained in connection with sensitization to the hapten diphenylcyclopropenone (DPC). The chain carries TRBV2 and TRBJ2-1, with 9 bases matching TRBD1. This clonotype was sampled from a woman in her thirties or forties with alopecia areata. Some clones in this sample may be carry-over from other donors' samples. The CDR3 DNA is TGTGCCAGCAGCCGAGAACAGGGGGCGCGGAATGAGCAGTTCTTC. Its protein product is CASSREQGARNEQFF.